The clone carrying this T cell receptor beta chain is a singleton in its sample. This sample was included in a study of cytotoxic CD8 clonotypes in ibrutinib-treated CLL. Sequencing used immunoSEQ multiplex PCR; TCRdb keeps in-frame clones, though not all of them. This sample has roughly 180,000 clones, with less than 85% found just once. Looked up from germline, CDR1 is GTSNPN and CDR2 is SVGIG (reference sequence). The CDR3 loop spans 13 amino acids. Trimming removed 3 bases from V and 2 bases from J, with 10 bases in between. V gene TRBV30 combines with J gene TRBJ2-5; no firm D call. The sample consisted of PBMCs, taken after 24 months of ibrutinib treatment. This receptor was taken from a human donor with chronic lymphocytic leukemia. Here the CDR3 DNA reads TGTGCCTGGAGGAGACACGGTCAAGAGACCCAGTACTTC. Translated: CAWRRHGQETQYF.